Here is one T cell receptor beta chain with its context. These data belong to a study of blood T cell repertoires in COVID-19. Study overall: Material from acute and convalescent COVID-19 was sourced from the United States, Italy and Spain. Sources were T cells, B-cell-depleted T cells, or PBMCs; the material itself was cDNA or gDNA.

The ends were cut back, 4 bases at V and 2 bases at J, with 18 bases in the middle. From germline, CDR1 is MNHEY and CDR2 SMNVEV (reference sequence). The CDR3 extends over 16 amino acids. The authors' processing: The authors estimated nucleated cell counts from reference gene primer amplification. Repertoires were generated with immunoSEQ multiplex PCR, while TCRdb's copy carries only in-frame clones and drops some. From that table come the V and J calls and clone size; the DNA was used to work out D and trimming. Of around 150,000 clones listed, 77% are singletons. Sequenced material: peripheral blood. This TCR came from a woman in her forties or fifties with active or convalescent COVID-19. V is TRBV27 and J is TRBJ2-7, with D possibly TRBD2 on 7 matching bases. The CDR3 reads CASSYALTRGPYEQYF. The CDR3 region has the DNA TGTGCCAGCAGTTATGCCCTCACGCGGGGGCCCTACGAGCAGTACTTC.